Each of the 14 T cell receptor beta chains below was sequenced from the same sample in a study of blood T cell repertoires in COVID-19. Sequencing was performed with immunoSEQ multiplex PCR; in TCRdb, only in-frame clones are kept and a portion is missing. This repertoire shows a few hundred thousand clones, 80% to 90% found once; its top ten account for 5%. Source material: PBMCs or T cells enriched from blood (not recorded which). These TCRs come from a man in his thirties or forties who had recovered from COVID-19.

The CDR3 protein is CASSDKGGADTQYF. In nucleotides, the CDR3 is TGTGCCAGCAGTGATAAAGGGGGCGCAGATACGCAGTATTTT. The chain uses TRBV6-4 and TRBJ2-3; TRBD1 agrees at 7 bases. This CDR3 spans 14 amino acids. Germline-derived CDR1 and CDR2 are MRHNA and SNTAGT. After removal of 3 bases from V and 4 bases from J, the junction contained 4 bases not matched to a gene.

The chain employs TRBV7-8 and TRBJ2-3; 11 bases are a match to TRBD2. V was pared by 5 bases and J by 2 bases, with 15 bases of the junction left unmatched. Germline V gives CDR1 SGHVS, CDR2 FQNEAQ. The CDR3 has 19 residues. The CDR3, as DNA: TGTGCCAGCAGCCCAGGGACTAGCGGCTACATTAAAATCACAGATACGCAGTATTTT. Amino acids: CASSPGTSGYIKITDTQYF. The variable domain in full, with the rest retrieved from reference TRBV7-8 and TRBJ2-3, is GAGVSQSPRYKVAKRGQDVALRCDPISGHVSLFWYQQALGQGPEFLTYFQNEAQLDKSGLPSDRFFAERPEGSVSTLKIQRTQQEDSAVYLCASSPGTSGYIKITDTQYFGPGTRLTVL.

The CDR3 nucleotides are TGTGCCAGCAGTCCGTTCCGCTATGGCTACACCTTC. Protein product: CASSPFRYGYTF. V and J are TRBV12-3 or TRBV12-4 and TRBJ1-2; D gene uncertain. Trimming cost V 5 bases and J 4 bases, with 8 bases left between them. The CDR3 totals 12 residues.

The chain joins TRBV29-1 to TRBJ2-1, with D possibly being TRBD1 (7 bases). The germline V and J ends were trimmed by 7 bases and 7 bases, with 17 bases remaining between them. The V gene's germline CDR1 is SQVTM and CDR2 ANQGSEA. This CDR3 has 13 amino acids. This CDR3 reads CSATWQGGNEQFF. The DNA of the CDR3 is TGCAGCGCCACTTGGCAGGGGGGAAATGAGCAGTTCTTC.

In this sample, this clone turned up a few times. The genes are TRBV3-1 (or the pseudogene TRBV3-2) and TRBJ1-2, with 8 bases lining up with TRBD1. This CDR3 has 13 residues. The junction had 1 base not matched to a gene; V was cut back by 3 bases and J by 4 bases. In germline, CDR1 is LGHDT, CDR2 YNNKEL (reference sequence). The CDR3 DNA sequence: TGTGCCAGCAGCCACCAGGGGGCCTATGGCTACACCTTC. This gives the protein CASSHQGAYGYTF.

The chain links TRBV5-6 to TRBJ2-4; 10 bases match TRBD1. Germline CDR1 reads SGHDT; CDR2 reads YYEEEE. V shed 4 bases, J shed 6 bases, and the junction held 4 bases outside the gene matches. The CDR3 totals 14 residues. The CDR3 nucleotides read TGTGCCAGCAGCCCAGGGACAGGGGCAAACATTCAGTACTTC. Protein product: CASSPGTGANIQYF.

The chain employs TRBV2 and TRBJ1-5; D is unresolved. Germline V lookup: CDR1 SNHLY, CDR2 FYNNEI. CDR3 length: 15 residues. V was shortened by 3 bases and J by 0 bases, with 9 bases between the two germline ends. CDR3 loop: CASSEGDYSNQPQHF. The DNA for the CDR3 is TGTGCCAGCAGTGAGGGAGACTATAGCAATCAGCCCCAGCATTTT.

This clone was seen once. The chain links TRBV28 to TRBJ1-1; 9 positions agree with TRBD1. The CDR3 consists of 16 residues. V shed 6 bases, J shed 0 bases, and the junction held 8 bases outside the gene matches. In germline, CDR1 is MDHEN, CDR2 SYDVKM. In nucleotides, the CDR3 is TGTGCCAGCAGATGGGACAGGGAGGCCTTGAACACTGAAGCTTTCTTT. It is translated as CASRWDREALNTEAFF.

The chain combines TRBV18 with TRBJ1-5; TRBD1 matches 8 bases. The CDR3 consists of 13 residues. Germline trimming cut 6 bases from V and 7 bases from J; bases unmatched to any gene: 5. The germline V gene has CDR1 KGHSH and CDR2 LQKENI. The CDR3 nucleotides read TGTGCCAGCTCCGCACAGGGGGACCAGCCCCAGCATTTT. This encodes CASSAQGDQPQHF.

The chain uses TRBV28 and TRBJ1-5, with D tentatively TRBD1 (6 bases). Germline V gene sequence: CDR1 MDHEN, CDR2 SYDVKM. CDR3 length: 15 residues. V was shortened by 8 bases and J by 3 bases, with 17 bases between the two germline ends. The CDR3 loop reads CASRITGLSNQPQHF. CDR3 coding DNA: TGTGCCAGCCGCATAACAGGGCTCTCCAATCAGCCCCAGCATTTT.

This clone has a single count. The chain recombines TRBV28 with TRBJ1-5, with TRBD1 as a possible D gene (5 bases). In germline, CDR1 is MDHEN, CDR2 SYDVKM. The CDR3 is made up of 15 amino acids. The V gene lost 4 bases and the J gene lost 4 bases, with 14 bases spanning the gap. The CDR3 region is CASSSVGRGNQPQHF. The CDR3 DNA reads TGTGCCAGCAGTTCCGTCGGAAGGGGAAATCAGCCCCAGCATTTT.

This sequence joins TRBV7-2 and TRBJ1-2; 7 bases line up with TRBD1. V lost 1 base, J lost 4 bases, and 12 bases stayed unmatched. This CDR3 has 17 residues. Per the germline V gene, CDR1 is SGHTA and CDR2 is FQGNSA. In DNA, the CDR3 is TGTGCCAGCAGCTTAGGATCCCGTCGACAGGGCGGCTATGGCTACACCTTC. This gives the protein CASSLGSRRQGGYGYTF.

The chain employs TRBV21-1 and TRBJ2-3; no DNA check was done on the table's D call, TRBD2. TRBV21-1 is tagged as a pseudogene. The CDR3 length is 19 residues. The CDR3 here is CASSKVGLAGGGSTDTQYF. In DNA, the CDR3 is TGTGCCAGCAGCAAAGTTGGTTTAGCGGGGGGAGGTAGCACAGATACGCAGTATTTT.

The DNA of the CDR3 is TGTGCCAGCAGTGAAGCAGTAGGGGGCCCGAACACCGGGGAGCTGTTTTTT. This codes for CASSEAVGGPNTGELFF. The chain employs TRBV25-1 and TRBJ2-2; TRBD1 matches at 7 bases. V gave up 2 bases and J gave up 0 bases; unmatched junction bases: 6. CDR3 size: 17 residues. The germline CDR1 and CDR2 sequences are MGHDK and SYGVNS.